These 17 T cell receptor beta chains came from one sample sequenced in a study of blood T cells in healthy people across ages. Using a J-beta primer mix together with a sample-barcoded 5' primer, a second PCR was run for roughly 6 to 12 cycles. TCRdb fed the 5' RACE reads into MiXCR, producing one record per CDR3 protein. The data contain 800,000 to 950,000 distinct CDR3 sequences, under 35% of them seen just once; the ten biggest clones take up 9.5% to 13%. The same sample was also used in a study of T cells of mothers and their children.

Sequenced sample: blood. The receptors here all came from a woman in her 40s in good health.

A word on this clonotype: A much more abundant neighbour one base away suggests this may be a read error. CDR3 protein: CAIRGTGKTYEQYF. CDR3 nucleotide sequence: TGTGCCATCAGGGGGACAGGGAAAACCTACGAGCAGTACTTC. This chain uses TRBV10-3 with TRBJ2-7, with TRBD1 matching over 9 bases. The CDR3 totals 14 residues. The V gene end was trimmed by 6 bases and the J gene end by 2 bases; junction bases not matched to a gene: 5. The germline gives CDR1 ENHRY, CDR2 SYGVKD.

This clonotype was found many times. The rearrangement joins TRBV20-1 to TRBJ2-7; D is possibly TRBD1 (6 bases). CDR3 length: 12 amino acids. V lost 6 bases, J lost 4 bases, and 13 bases lay in between. Germline CDR1 and CDR2: DFQATT and SNEGSKA (reference sequence). The CDR3 sequence is CSALGQGYEQYF. As DNA, the CDR3 is TGCAGTGCACTAGGGCAGGGGTACGAGCAGTACTTC.

This clonotype was recorded a few times. The chain combines TRBV20-1 with TRBJ1-1; 7 positions agree with TRBD1. V was pared by 2 bases and J by 0 bases, with 6 bases of the junction left unmatched. Germline V gene lookup returns CDR1 DFQATT and CDR2 SNEGSKA (reference sequence). The CDR3 is 15 residues long. The CDR3 loop is CSARSRQGMNTEAFF. The CDR3 bases are TGCAGTGCTAGATCCAGACAGGGAATGAACACTGAAGCTTTCTTT.

J is TRBJ1-1 and V is TRBV7-3, with D tentatively TRBD1 (5 bases). The V end was cut by 2 bases, the J end by 1 base, with 11 bases between. Per the germline V gene, CDR1 is SGHTA and CDR2 is FQGTGA. CDR3 length equals 15 residues. CDR3 sequence: CASSLGTHRNTEAFF. The CDR3 bases are TGTGCCAGCAGCTTAGGGACTCATAGGAACACTGAAGCTTTCTTT.

This clonotype appeared many times. The V gene is TRBV6-1, the J gene TRBJ2-7; no reliable D call. Trimming left V 2 bases short and J 3 bases short, with 14 bases between. Germline V gene data show CDR1 as MNHNS and CDR2 as SASEGT. The CDR3 loop spans 15 amino acids. The CDR3 sequence: CASSEFMQANYEQYF. CDR3 DNA: TGTGCCAGCAGTGAATTTATGCAGGCGAACTACGAGCAGTACTTC.

About this clonotype itself: Just one base apart from a much larger clone, this may be a read error. The chain joins TRBV9 to TRBJ2-1, with TRBD2 identical over 9 bases. With 4 bases clipped from V and 6 bases from J, the junction kept 8 bases outside the gene matches. Germline CDR1 and CDR2: SGDLS and YYNGEE. The CDR3 covers 15 residues. Written as DNA, the CDR3 is TGTGCCAGCAGCCTAGAAAGCGGGGGGCTCAATGAGCAGTTCTTC. This codes for CASSLESGGLNEQFF.

This clonotype has only a few counts. Its ends do not fully match the called genes, so a read error is possible. The J gene is TRBJ1-5, the V gene TRBV29-1, with 7 positions matching TRBD1. The CDR3 totals 14 residues. Germline V gene sequence: CDR1 SQVTM, CDR2 ANQGSEA. CDR3 loop: CSAAQGNSNQSQHF. CDR3 in DNA: TGCAGCGCTGCACAGGGGAATAGCAATCAGTCCCAGCATTTT.

There are a few counts of this clonotype. The J gene is TRBJ2-3, the V gene TRBV5-1; no firm D call. V shed 0 bases and J shed 6 bases, with 11 bases lying between them. The CDR3 covers 14 residues. Looked up from germline, CDR1 is SGHRS and CDR2 is YFSETQ. CDR3 amino acids: CASSLGEGGDTQYF. DNA for the CDR3: TGCGCCAGCAGCTTGGGCGAAGGTGGGGATACGCAGTATTTT.

This rearrangement joins TRBV7-9 to TRBJ2-1, with a tentative D call TRBD1 (5 bases). The germline V gene encodes CDR1 SEHNR and CDR2 FQNEAQ (reference sequence). The ends were cut back, 0 bases at V and 6 bases at J, with 6 bases in the middle. CDR3 length: 13 residues. In DNA, the CDR3 is TGTGCCAGCAGCTTAGCAGGGGCCAATGAGCAGTTCTTC. Protein: CASSLAGANEQFF.

The V gene is TRBV27, the J gene TRBJ1-4; TRBD1 matches 8 bases. The V segment lost 9 bases and the J segment 5 bases; nucleotides outside the gene matches: 8. CDR1 is MNHEY, CDR2 SMNVEV, per germline (reference sequence). The CDR3 totals 14 residues. The CDR3 region is CASFRTGMNEKLFF. The CDR3 nucleotides read TGTGCCAGTTTCAGGACAGGGATGAATGAAAAACTGTTTTTT.

The rearrangement joins TRBV20-1 to TRBJ2-7, with 8 bases aligning to TRBD2. The J call may be incorrect, as the DNA end agrees better with TRBJ2-5. The CDR3 contains 14 residues. Germline loops: CDR1 DFQATT, CDR2 SNEGSKA (reference sequence). This CDR3 reads CSARVSGGWETQYF. Written as DNA, the CDR3 is TGCAGTGCTAGAGTCAGCGGGGGCTGGGAGACCCAGTACTTC.

Concerning this clonotype: A much larger clonotype is one base distant, so this may be a read error. This chain uses TRBV7-9 with TRBJ1-1; D might be TRBD1 (5 bases). The ends were cut back, 7 bases at V and 0 bases at J, with 12 bases in the middle. Looked up from germline, CDR1 is SEHNR and CDR2 is FQNEAQ (reference sequence). The CDR3 consists of 14 residues. The CDR3 DNA follows: TGTGCCAGCAACCAGGGCGGCGTGAACACTGAAGCTTTCTTT. Translating gives CASNQGGVNTEAFF.

In the case of this clonotype: The junction departs from germline at one end; a sequencing error may be responsible. The CDR3 DNA reads TGTGCCGGCAGCGCCCATCCCGGGACCCGCGAGACCCAGTACTTC. Its protein is CAGSAHPGTRETQYF. V and J are TRBV5-5 and TRBJ2-7; perhaps D is TRBD1 or TRBD2 (5 bases each). The DNA end lines up better with TRBJ2-5; the J call may be wrong. The length of the CDR3 is 15 residues. Germline CDR1 and CDR2: SGHKS and YYEKEE (reference sequence).

The genes are TRBV24-1 and TRBJ1-5, with unresolved D. Trimming took off 0 bases at V and 3 bases at J, with 8 bases between the two ends. The germline V gene has CDR1 KGHDR and CDR2 SFDVKD. This CDR3 spans 15 amino acids. The CDR3 DNA sequence: TGTGCCACCAGTGATTTGGGGGATCACAATCAGCCCCAGCATTTT. Its translation: CATSDLGDHNQPQHF.

This clonotype was seen many times. This chain connects TRBV7-2 to TRBJ2-7, with D tentatively TRBD2 (5 bases). CDR3 length equals 14 residues. Trimming removed 0 bases from V and 2 bases from J, with 8 bases in between. CDR1 is SGHTA and CDR2 is FQGNSA in the germline V gene. CDR3 sequence reads: CASSLAGETYEQYF. The CDR3 DNA reads as TGTGCCAGCAGCTTAGCCGGGGAAACCTACGAGCAGTACTTC.

This clonotype has a count of ten or more. This chain links TRBV28 with TRBJ2-5; possibly TRBD2 for D (5 bases). The CDR3 is made up of 12 amino acids. Germline V CDR1 and CDR2: MDHEN, SYDVKM. Deletions cut 6 bases from V and 5 bases from J, with 10 bases between. In nucleotides, the CDR3 is TGTGCCAGCAGAGTAGGAGGCGAGACCCAGTACTTC. It yields the protein CASRVGGETQYF.

This clonotype was counted a few times. The CDR3: CASSFDVTGADTQYF. As DNA, the CDR3 is TGTGCCAGCAGTTTCGACGTAACGGGAGCCGATACGCAGTATTTT. This sequence joins TRBV12-3 or TRBV12-4 and TRBJ2-3; D might be TRBD2 (6 bases). The V end was cut by 3 bases, the J end by 6 bases, with 16 bases between. The CDR3 is 15 residues long.